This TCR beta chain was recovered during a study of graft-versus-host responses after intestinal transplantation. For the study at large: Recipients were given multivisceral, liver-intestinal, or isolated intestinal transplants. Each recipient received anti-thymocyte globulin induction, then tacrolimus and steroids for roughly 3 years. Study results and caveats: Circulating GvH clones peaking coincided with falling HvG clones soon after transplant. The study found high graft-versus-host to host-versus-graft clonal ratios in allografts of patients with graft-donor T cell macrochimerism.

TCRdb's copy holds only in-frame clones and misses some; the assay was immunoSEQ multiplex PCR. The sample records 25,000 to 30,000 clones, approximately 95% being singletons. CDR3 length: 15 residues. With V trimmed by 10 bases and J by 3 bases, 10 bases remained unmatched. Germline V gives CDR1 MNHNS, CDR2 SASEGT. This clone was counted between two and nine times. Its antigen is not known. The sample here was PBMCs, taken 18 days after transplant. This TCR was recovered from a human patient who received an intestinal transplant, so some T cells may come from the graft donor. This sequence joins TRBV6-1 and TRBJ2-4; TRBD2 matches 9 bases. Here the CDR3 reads CATVRQRGDKNIQYF. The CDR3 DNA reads TGTGCCACTGTTCGTCAGCGGGGGGACAAAAACATTCAGTACTTC.